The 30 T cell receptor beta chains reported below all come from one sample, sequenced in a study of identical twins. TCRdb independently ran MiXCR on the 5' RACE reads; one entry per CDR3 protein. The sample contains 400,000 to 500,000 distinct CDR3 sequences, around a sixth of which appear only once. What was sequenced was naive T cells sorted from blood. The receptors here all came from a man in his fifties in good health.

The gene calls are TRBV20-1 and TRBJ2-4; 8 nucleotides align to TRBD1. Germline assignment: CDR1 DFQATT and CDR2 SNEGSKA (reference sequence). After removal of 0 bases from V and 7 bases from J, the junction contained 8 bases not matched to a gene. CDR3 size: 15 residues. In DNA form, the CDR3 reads TGCAGTGCTAGAGATGGGCAGGGGGCGAGGAACATTCAGTACTTC. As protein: CSARDGQGARNIQYF.

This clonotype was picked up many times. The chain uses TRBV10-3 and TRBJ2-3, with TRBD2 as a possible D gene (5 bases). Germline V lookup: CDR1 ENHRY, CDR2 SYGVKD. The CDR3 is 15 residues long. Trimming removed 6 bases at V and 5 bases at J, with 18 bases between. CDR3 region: CAISPSTGLRDTQYF. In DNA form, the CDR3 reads TGTGCCATCAGCCCCAGTACTGGACTGAGAGATACGCAGTATTTT.

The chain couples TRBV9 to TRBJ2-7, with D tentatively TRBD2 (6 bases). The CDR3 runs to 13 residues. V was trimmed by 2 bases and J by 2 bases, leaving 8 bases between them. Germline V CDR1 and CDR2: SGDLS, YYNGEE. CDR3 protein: CASSVGGTYEQYF. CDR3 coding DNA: TGTGCCAGCAGCGTGGGGGGAACCTACGAGCAGTACTTC.

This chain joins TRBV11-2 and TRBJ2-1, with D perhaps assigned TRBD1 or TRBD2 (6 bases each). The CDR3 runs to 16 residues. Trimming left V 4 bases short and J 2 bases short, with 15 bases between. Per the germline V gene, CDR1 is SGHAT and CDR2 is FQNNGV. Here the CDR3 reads CASSWGPSVTYNEQFF. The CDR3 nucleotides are TGTGCCAGCAGCTGGGGGCCTAGCGTTACCTACAATGAGCAGTTCTTC.

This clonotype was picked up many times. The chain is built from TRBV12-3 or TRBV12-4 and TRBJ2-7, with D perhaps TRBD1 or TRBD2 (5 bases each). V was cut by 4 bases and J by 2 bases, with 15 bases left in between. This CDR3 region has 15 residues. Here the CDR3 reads CASSSRSGTPYEQYF. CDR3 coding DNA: TGTGCCAGCAGTTCACGGTCGGGGACGCCCTACGAGCAGTACTTC.

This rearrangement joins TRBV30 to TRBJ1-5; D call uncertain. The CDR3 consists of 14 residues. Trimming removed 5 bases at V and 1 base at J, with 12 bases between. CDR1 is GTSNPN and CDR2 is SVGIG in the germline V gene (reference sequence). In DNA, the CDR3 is TGTGCCTGGCGACCGGGAGGCAGCAATCAGCCCCAGCATTTT. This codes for CAWRPGGSNQPQHF.

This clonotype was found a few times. The CDR3 coding sequence is TGTGCCAGCAGTCCCACTATCGGAGACTACAATGAGCAGTTCTTC. Its translation: CASSPTIGDYNEQFF. The chain couples TRBV6-2 or TRBV6-3 to TRBJ2-1; D gene uncertain. The length of the CDR3 is 15 residues. The germline gives CDR1 MNHEY, CDR2 SVGEGT. Trimming cost V 5 bases and J 3 bases, with 14 bases left between them.

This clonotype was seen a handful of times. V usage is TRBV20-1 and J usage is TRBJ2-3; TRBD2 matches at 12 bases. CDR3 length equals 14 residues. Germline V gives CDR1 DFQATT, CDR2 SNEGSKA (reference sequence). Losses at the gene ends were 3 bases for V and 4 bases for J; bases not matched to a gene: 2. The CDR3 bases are TGCAGTGCTAGGACTAGCGGGAGTGCAGATACGCAGTATTTT. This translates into CSARTSGSADTQYF.

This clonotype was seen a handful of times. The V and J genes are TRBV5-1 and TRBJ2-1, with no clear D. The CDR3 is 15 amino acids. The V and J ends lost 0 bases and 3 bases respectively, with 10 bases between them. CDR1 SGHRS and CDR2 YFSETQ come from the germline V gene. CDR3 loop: CASSLEPTVYNEQFF. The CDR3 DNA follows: TGCGCCAGCAGCTTGGAACCAACTGTCTACAATGAGCAGTTCTTC.

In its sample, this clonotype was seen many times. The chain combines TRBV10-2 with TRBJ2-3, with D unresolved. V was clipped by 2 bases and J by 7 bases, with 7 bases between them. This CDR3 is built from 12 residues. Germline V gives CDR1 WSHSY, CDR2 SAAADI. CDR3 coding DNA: TGCGCCAGCAGTGAGATCGGGTATACGCAGTATTTT. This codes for CASSEIGYTQYF.

In DNA form, the CDR3 reads TGTGCCAGCAGCTTAGAATTTTTGCTTTACACCGGGGAGCTGTTTTTT. Translation: CASSLEFLLYTGELFF. The rearrangement joins TRBV11-2 to TRBJ2-2; D is unclear. Germline CDR1 is SGHAT and CDR2 is FQNNGV. The CDR3 has 16 amino acids. Trimming shortened V by 0 bases and J by 3 bases, and 11 bases separated the two germline ends.

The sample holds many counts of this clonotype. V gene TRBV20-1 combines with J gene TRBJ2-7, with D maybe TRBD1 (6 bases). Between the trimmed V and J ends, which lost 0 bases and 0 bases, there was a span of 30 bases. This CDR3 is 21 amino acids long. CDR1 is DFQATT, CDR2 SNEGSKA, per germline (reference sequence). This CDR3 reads CSARDPGHSDRGLVSSYEQYF. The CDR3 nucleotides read TGCAGTGCTAGAGATCCGGGACACTCCGACAGAGGACTGGTTAGCTCCTACGAGCAGTACTTC.

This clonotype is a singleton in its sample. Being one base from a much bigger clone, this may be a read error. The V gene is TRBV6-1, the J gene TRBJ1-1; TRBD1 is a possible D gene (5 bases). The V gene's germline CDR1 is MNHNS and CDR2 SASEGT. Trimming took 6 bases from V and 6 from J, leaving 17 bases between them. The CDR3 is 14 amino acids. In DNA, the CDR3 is TGTGCCAGCAGCTCGGGGGTGGCTCAATCTGAAGCTTTCTTT. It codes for CASSSGVAQSEAFF.

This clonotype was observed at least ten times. The CDR3 nucleotides are TGTGCCAGTAGTATAACGGGCTCTAGCGGGGGCACAGATACGCAGTATTTT. It yields the protein CASSITGSSGGTDTQYF. The chain employs TRBV19 and TRBJ2-3, with 9 bases lining up with TRBD2. This CDR3 has 17 residues. V trimming: 2 bases; J trimming: 1 base; junction bases outside the gene matches: 7. The V gene's germline CDR1 is LNHDA and CDR2 SQIVND (reference sequence).

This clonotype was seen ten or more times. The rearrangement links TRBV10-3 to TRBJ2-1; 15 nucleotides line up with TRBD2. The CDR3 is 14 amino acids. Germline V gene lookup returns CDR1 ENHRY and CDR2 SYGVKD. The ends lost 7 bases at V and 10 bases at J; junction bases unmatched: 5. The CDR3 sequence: CAIMTGTSGGEQFF. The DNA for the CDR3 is TGTGCCATCATGACCGGGACTAGCGGGGGGGAGCAGTTCTTC.

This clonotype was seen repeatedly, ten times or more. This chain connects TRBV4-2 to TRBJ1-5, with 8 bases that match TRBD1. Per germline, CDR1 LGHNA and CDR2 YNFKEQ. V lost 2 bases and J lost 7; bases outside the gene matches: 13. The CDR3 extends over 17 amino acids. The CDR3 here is CASSQKTGEAYRQPQHF. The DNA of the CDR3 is TGTGCCAGCAGCCAAAAGACAGGGGAGGCCTACAGACAGCCCCAGCATTTT.

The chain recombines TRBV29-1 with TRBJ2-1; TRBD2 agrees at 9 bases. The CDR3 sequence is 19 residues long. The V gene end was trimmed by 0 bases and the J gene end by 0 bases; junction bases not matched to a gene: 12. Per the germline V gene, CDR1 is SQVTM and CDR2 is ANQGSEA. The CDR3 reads CSVEDSTSGPSSSYNEQFF. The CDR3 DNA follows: TGCAGCGTTGAAGATAGCACTAGCGGGCCCTCAAGCTCCTACAATGAGCAGTTCTTC.

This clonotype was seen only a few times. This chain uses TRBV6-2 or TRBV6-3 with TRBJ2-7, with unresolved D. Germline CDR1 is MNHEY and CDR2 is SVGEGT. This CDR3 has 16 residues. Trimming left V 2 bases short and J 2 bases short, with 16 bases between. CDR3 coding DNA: TGTGCCAGCAGTTACCGGGCAGCCCTCGTCACCTACGAGCAGTACTTC. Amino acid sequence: CASSYRAALVTYEQYF.

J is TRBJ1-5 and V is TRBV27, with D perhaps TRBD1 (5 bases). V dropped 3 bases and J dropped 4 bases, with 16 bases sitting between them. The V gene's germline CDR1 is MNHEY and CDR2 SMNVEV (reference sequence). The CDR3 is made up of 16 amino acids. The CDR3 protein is CASSFTPGTGNQPQHF. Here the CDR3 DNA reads TGTGCCAGCAGTTTTACGCCAGGGACGGGGAATCAGCCCCAGCATTTT.

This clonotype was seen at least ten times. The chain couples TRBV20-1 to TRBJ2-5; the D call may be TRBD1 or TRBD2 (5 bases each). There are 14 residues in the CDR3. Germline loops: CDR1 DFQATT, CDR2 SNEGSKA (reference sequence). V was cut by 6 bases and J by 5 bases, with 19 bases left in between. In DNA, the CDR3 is TGCAGTGCATCCCTTACAGGACTCCTTGAGACCCAGTACTTC. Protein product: CSASLTGLLETQYF.

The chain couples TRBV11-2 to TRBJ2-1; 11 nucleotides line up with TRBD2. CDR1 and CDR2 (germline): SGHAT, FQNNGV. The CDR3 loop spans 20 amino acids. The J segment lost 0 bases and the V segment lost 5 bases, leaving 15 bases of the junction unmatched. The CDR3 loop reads CASSGEVGLAGGRSYNEQFF. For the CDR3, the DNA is TGTGCCAGCAGCGGAGAGGTAGGGCTAGCGGGGGGCCGCTCCTACAATGAGCAGTTCTTC.

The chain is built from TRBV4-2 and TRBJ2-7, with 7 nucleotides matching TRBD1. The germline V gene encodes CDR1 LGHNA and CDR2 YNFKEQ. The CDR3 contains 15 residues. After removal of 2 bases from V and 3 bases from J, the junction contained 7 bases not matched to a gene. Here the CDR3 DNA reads TGTGCCAGCAGCCAACCAACGGGACAGAGCTACGAGCAGTACTTC. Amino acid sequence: CASSQPTGQSYEQYF.

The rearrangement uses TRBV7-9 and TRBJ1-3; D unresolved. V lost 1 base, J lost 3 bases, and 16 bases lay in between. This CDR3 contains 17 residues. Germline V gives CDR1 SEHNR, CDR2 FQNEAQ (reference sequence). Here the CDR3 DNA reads TGTGCCAGCAGCTTAGGACACGACTGGACGTATGGAAACACCATATATTTT. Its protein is CASSLGHDWTYGNTIYF.

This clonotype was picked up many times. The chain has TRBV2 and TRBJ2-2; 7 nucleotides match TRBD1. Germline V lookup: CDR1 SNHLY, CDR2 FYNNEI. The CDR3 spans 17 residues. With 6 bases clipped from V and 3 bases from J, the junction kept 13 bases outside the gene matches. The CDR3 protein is CASRRAYRGFDTGELFF. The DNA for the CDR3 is TGTGCCAGCAGGAGGGCCTACAGGGGTTTTGACACCGGGGAGCTGTTTTTT.

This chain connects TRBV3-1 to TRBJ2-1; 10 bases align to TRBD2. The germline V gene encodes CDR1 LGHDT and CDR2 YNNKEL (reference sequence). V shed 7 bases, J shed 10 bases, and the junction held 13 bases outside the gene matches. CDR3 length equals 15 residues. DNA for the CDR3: TGTGCCAGCAACCTCTGGAGCGGGGGGGCCGGGGAGCAGTTCTTC. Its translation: CASNLWSGGAGEQFF.

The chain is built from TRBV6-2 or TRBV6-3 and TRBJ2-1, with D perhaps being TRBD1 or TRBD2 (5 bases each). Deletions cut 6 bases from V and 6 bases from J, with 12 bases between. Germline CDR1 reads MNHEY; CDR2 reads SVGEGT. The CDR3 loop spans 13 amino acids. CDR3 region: CASRQTGPNEQFF. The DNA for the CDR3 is TGTGCCAGCAGACAGACGGGACCCAATGAGCAGTTCTTC.

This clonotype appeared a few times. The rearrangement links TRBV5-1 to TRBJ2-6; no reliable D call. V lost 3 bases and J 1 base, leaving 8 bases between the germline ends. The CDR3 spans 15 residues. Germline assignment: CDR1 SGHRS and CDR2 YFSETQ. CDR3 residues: CASSWSLSGANVLTF. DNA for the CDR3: TGCGCCAGCAGCTGGTCCTTATCTGGGGCCAACGTCCTGACTTTC.

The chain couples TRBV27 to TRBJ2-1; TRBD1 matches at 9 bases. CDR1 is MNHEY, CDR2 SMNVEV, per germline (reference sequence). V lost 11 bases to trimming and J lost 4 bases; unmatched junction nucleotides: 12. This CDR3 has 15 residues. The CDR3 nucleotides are TGTGCCGCGGCCCCTGGGACAGGGCCATACAATGAGCAGTTCTTC. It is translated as CAAAPGTGPYNEQFF.

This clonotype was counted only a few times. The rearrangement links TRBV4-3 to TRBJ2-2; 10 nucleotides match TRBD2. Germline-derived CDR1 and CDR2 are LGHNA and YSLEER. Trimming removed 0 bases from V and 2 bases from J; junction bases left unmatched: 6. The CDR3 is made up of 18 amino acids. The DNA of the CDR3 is TGCGCCAGCAGCCAAGATCCTAGCGGGGGCATAAACACCGGGGAGCTGTTTTTT. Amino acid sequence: CASSQDPSGGINTGELFF.

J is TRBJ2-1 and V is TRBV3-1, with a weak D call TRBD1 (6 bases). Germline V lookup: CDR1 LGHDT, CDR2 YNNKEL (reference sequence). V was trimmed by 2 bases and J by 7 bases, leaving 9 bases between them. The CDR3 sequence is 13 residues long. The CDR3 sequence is CASSQSQGNEQFF. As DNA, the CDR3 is TGTGCCAGCAGCCAATCTCAGGGGAATGAGCAGTTCTTC.